Listed below are T cell receptor beta chains from one sample, sequenced in a study of blood T cell repertoires in COVID-19. Repertoires were generated with immunoSEQ multiplex PCR, while TCRdb's copy carries only in-frame clones and drops some. The table shows some 230,000 clones, with roughly 84% occurring only once. Sequencing used peripheral blood. The source of these receptors is a woman aged 60-75 years who had recovered from COVID-19. Both conserved end residues are part of each CDR3.

CDR3 length	V gene	J gene	CDR3 protein
16	TRBV7-6	TRBJ1-2	CASSTAPGQDNYGYTF
13	TRBV30	TRBJ2-3	CAWSQGYEGTQYF
15	TRBV19	TRBJ1-4	CASSQNSATNEKLFF
13	TRBV6-5	TRBJ1-2	CASSTGEGYGYTF
15	TRBV7-8	TRBJ1-2	CASRPGRGGNYGYTF
16	TRBV5-1	TRBJ1-1	CASGRTGGTERGEAFF
15	TRBV2	TRBJ1-2	CASSENPGQGSGYTF
16	TRBV9	TRBJ2-1	CASSPPGTPYDNEQFF
16	TRBV15	TRBJ1-4	CATSRARGRTNEKLFF
13	TRBV2	TRBJ1-1	CASSYRGSTEAFF
13	TRBV7-9	TRBJ1-3	CASSLSRGNTIYF
16	TRBV11-2	TRBJ2-2	CASSPTGLAGTGELFF
13	TRBV6-1	TRBJ2-7	CASSEGGNYEQYF
17	TRBV5-1	TRBJ1-2	CASSSLLPQGWGYGYTF
15	TRBV28	TRBJ2-5	CASSFIAGGQETQYF
13	TRBV7-2	TRBJ2-1	CASSSNRGNEQFF
15	TRBV5-4	TRBJ1-3	CASSLGQDSGNTIYF
12	TRBV10-3	TRBJ1-4	CASGTGYEKLFF
17	TRBV7-9	TRBJ2-2	CASSPPSRGEHTGELFF
16	TRBV5-4	TRBJ1-6	CASSLLGQGPFSPLHF
15	TRBV5-4	TRBJ2-1	CASSSRVPPPIEQFF
16	TRBV6-1	TRBJ1-1	CASSDDRGQGSEEAFF
18	TRBV4-1	TRBJ2-5	CASSQVWKRSGGTKTQYF
14	TRBV28	TRBJ1-5	CASSLWRAGQPQHF
14	TRBV7-2	TRBJ2-1	CASSRWTPYNEQFF
15	TRBV2	TRBJ1-2	CASQGDSQGYDGYTF
15	TRBV18	TRBJ1-6	CASSPNSYGNSPLHF